This TCR beta chain stems from a study of CD8+ T cells in alopecia areata. Peripheral blood samples and lesional scalp punch biopsies were obtained from alopecia areata patients. This clone has just a few counts. Its antigen is as yet unknown. The study's findings and limits: Resident alphabeta T cells of normal skin are also sequenced in scalp samples.

V dropped 4 bases and J dropped 6 bases, with 21 bases sitting between them. The CDR3 is 17 residues long. Germline V CDR1 and CDR2: ENHRY, SYGVKD. cDNA reverse transcribed from extracted RNA served as the sequencing template. Some clones are missing from TCRdb's copy, which holds only in-frame ones; the method was immunoSEQ multiplex PCR. The sample yields about 110,000 clones, under 60% seen once. The J gene is TRBJ2-2, the V gene TRBV10-3; possibly TRBD2 for D (5 bases). This clonotype was sampled from a human donor with alopecia areata. Sequences were obtained from NKG2D-low CD8+ T cells sorted from blood. The CDR3 nucleotides are TGTGCCATCAGTGCCCTATCGCGGGTCTCGGACTCCGGGGAGCTGTTTTTT. This translates into CAISALSRVSDSGELFF.